This T cell receptor beta chain is from a study of CD8 T cells in Susac syndrome. The CDR3 has 14 residues. J gave up 1 base and V 5 bases, and 4 bases lay outside the gene matches. With random hexamers, roughly 0.45 to 1 ug RNA was reverse transcribed. TCRdb called the immunoSEQ multiplex PCR reads again in MiXCR, with one record for every CDR3 protein. Of 250,000 or so distinct CDR3 sequences listed, just under 95% are singletons. Concerning this clonotype: Its antigen is not identified.

Points from the study as a whole: The study conceded that its TCR sequencing and HLA analysis involved relatively few individuals.

The authors carried out high-throughput sequencing of TCR beta. They applied it to CD8+ and CD4+ T cells obtained from blood. The multiple sclerosis control group comprised treatment-naive patients with stable or active relapsing-remitting disease. Bulk CD8+ and CD4+ cells came from magnetic negative isolation; CD8+ TEMRA by FACS. The sample consisted of CD4+ T cells from PBMCs. This receptor was identified in a human donor with multiple sclerosis. The chain recombines TRBV12-3 or TRBV12-4 with TRBJ1-1; 7 nucleotides match TRBD1. CDR3 DNA: TGTGCCAGCAGTGAACAGGGGACGAACACTGAAGCTTTCTTT. Translated: CASSEQGTNTEAFF.